The 24 T cell receptor beta chains in this list originate from one sample, sequenced in a study of cytotoxic CD8 clonotypes in ibrutinib-treated CLL. Repertoires were generated with immunoSEQ multiplex PCR, while TCRdb's copy carries only in-frame clones and drops some. The table lists roughly 40,000 clones, nearly 70% of them singletons. The material sequenced was PBMCs, taken after 12 months of ibrutinib treatment. The source is a human donor with chronic lymphocytic leukemia.

The chain has TRBV28 and TRBJ2-7; TRBD1 aligns across 7 bases. This CDR3 contains 14 residues. The V segment lost 5 bases and the J segment 5 bases; nucleotides outside the gene matches: 9. Per germline, CDR1 MDHEN and CDR2 SYDVKM. The CDR3 loop is CASSQGGSMDEQYF. Here the CDR3 DNA reads TGTGCCAGCAGTCAAGGGGGCTCGATGGACGAGCAGTACTTC.

This chain connects TRBV7-3 to TRBJ2-5; D may be TRBD2 (5 bases). CDR3 length: 17 residues. Between the trimmed V and J ends, which lost 2 bases and 4 bases, there was a span of 20 bases. Germline assignment: CDR1 SGHTA and CDR2 FQGTGA. The chain's CDR3 is CASSLLVRTGTGETQYF. CDR3 DNA: TGTGCCAGCAGCTTATTGGTTCGGACTGGCACGGGAGAGACCCAGTACTTC.

This chain connects TRBV10-3 to TRBJ1-1; TRBD1 matches at 8 bases. The CDR3 covers 16 residues. V gave up 10 bases and J gave up 5 bases; unmatched junction bases: 18. The germline V gene encodes CDR1 ENHRY and CDR2 SYGVKD. The CDR3 DNA is TGTGCCACAATGCCGCAGGGGGCAATTAGACAAACTGAAGCTTTCTTT. This sequence encodes CATMPQGAIRQTEAFF.

This chain connects TRBV29-1 to TRBJ1-2; unclear D gene. Germline assignment: CDR1 SQVTM and CDR2 ANQGSEA. The ends were cut back, 4 bases at V and 3 bases at J, with 12 bases in the middle. The length of the CDR3 is 13 residues. This chain's CDR3 is CSVGLSSDYGYTF. The DNA of the CDR3 is TGCAGCGTTGGATTGTCGAGTGACTATGGCTACACCTTC.

This chain joins TRBV27 and TRBJ2-7; D remains ambiguous. CDR1 MNHEY and CDR2 SMNVEV come from the germline V gene (reference sequence). Trimming stripped 11 bases from V and 7 bases from J, with 18 bases between. This CDR3 region has 12 residues. The CDR3 reads CAVGSGSLEQYF. In DNA, the CDR3 is TGTGCCGTAGGAAGTGGTTCCCTAGAGCAGTACTTC.

This clone was observed once. The gene calls are TRBV7-9 and TRBJ1-2, with D perhaps matching TRBD1 (6 bases). V dropped 7 bases and J dropped 3 bases, with 18 bases sitting between them. The germline V gene has CDR1 SEHNR and CDR2 FQNEAQ (reference sequence). The CDR3 length is 15 residues. For the CDR3, the DNA is TGTGCCAGCAAAGGTGGGGGAGAGGGGGACTATGGCTACACCTTC. Protein sequence: CASKGGGEGDYGYTF.

CDR3 in DNA: TGTGCCAGCAGCAAGGGACGGGAAAACTATGGCTACACCTTC. This encodes CASSKGRENYGYTF. V usage is TRBV2 and J usage is TRBJ1-2; tentatively, D is TRBD1 (5 bases). With 6 bases removed from V and 2 bases from J, the gap between germline ends came to 13 bases. The CDR3 covers 14 residues. CDR1 is SNHLY, CDR2 FYNNEI, per germline.

The chain links TRBV6-1 to TRBJ1-2, with TRBD1 as a possible D gene (6 bases). Germline lookup yields CDR1 MNHNS and CDR2 SASEGT. This CDR3 region has 15 residues. V was clipped by 5 bases and J by 2 bases, with 15 bases between them. For the CDR3, the DNA is TGTGCCAGCAGTTCACGACGAGGGGGGAACTATGGCTACACCTTC. Protein product: CASSSRRGGNYGYTF.

This chain connects TRBV6-1 to TRBJ2-1; 13 bases align to TRBD2. CDR3 length: 18 residues. V shed 4 bases and J 10 bases; nucleotides not matched to a gene: 16. Germline V CDR1 and CDR2: MNHNS, SASEGT. CDR3 nucleotide sequence: TGTGCCAGCAGTGCGAAGGTGGGGAGGGGACTAGCGGGAAAGGAGCAGTTCTTC. Translation gives CASSAKVGRGLAGKEQFF.

The genes are TRBV6-1 and TRBJ1-2; weak D call: TRBD1 (5 bases). Germline-derived CDR1 and CDR2 are MNHNS and SASEGT. CDR3 length equals 14 residues. Deletions cut 3 bases from V and 4 bases from J, with 12 bases between. The CDR3 nucleotides read TGTGCCAGCAGTGATGTACGACAGACCTATGGCTACACCTTC. It translates to CASSDVRQTYGYTF.

This chain links TRBV7-3 with TRBJ1-2; D unclear. Germline V gene data show CDR1 as SGHTA and CDR2 as FQGTGA. CDR3 length: 15 residues. V lost 5 bases and J lost 4, with 17 bases in between. CDR3 DNA sequence: TGTGCCAGCAGCCCCTCTAAGCTGGGCCCCTATGGCTACACCTTC. This codes for CASSPSKLGPYGYTF.

The sample holds one count of this clone. The genes are TRBV19 and TRBJ2-1; tentative D call: TRBD2 (5 bases). Germline loops: CDR1 LNHDA, CDR2 SQIVND (reference sequence). CDR3 size: 15 residues. Trimming cost V 6 bases and J 4 bases, with 16 bases left between them. CDR3 amino acids: CASSPGLAPYNEQFF. The CDR3 nucleotides are TGTGCCAGTAGCCCCGGGCTAGCACCTTACAATGAGCAGTTCTTC.

This clone was detected only a few times. This chain joins TRBV5-1 and TRBJ2-7, with TRBD2 matching over 11 bases. This CDR3 has 15 amino acids. After removal of 2 bases from V and 3 bases from J, the junction contained 4 bases not matched to a gene. Germline lookup yields CDR1 SGHRS and CDR2 YFSETQ. CDR3 DNA: TGCGCCAGCAGCTTAACTAGCGGGAGCTACTACGAGCAGTACTTC. Translation: CASSLTSGSYYEQYF.

V and J are TRBV10-2 and TRBJ1-1, with no clear D. The CDR3 is 13 amino acids. CDR1 and CDR2 from the germline V gene are WSHSY and SAAADI. The V end lost 0 bases, the J end lost 1 base, and 3 bases lay between the germline ends. CDR3 in amino acids: CASSESRNTEAFF. Here the CDR3 DNA reads TGCGCCAGCAGTGAGTCGCGGAACACTGAAGCTTTCTTT.

The chain recombines TRBV6-6 with TRBJ1-4, with 7 bases matching TRBD1. CDR1 is MNHNY and CDR2 is SVGAGI in the germline V gene (reference sequence). The CDR3 has 15 amino acids. Unmatched junction bases numbered 4, after V lost 5 bases and J lost 1 base. This CDR3 reads CASSDYRGTNEKLFF. The CDR3, as DNA: TGTGCCAGCAGTGACTACAGGGGAACTAATGAAAAACTGTTTTTT.

The table lists this clone with a count of one. The chain carries TRBV6-5 and TRBJ2-1; D gene uncertain. In germline, CDR1 is MNHEY, CDR2 SVGAGI. Trimming removed 0 bases from V and 1 base from J, with 10 bases in between. This CDR3 is built from 16 residues. The CDR3 reads CASSYSKTPSYNEQFF. In DNA form, the CDR3 reads TGTGCCAGCAGTTACTCTAAGACTCCTTCCTACAATGAGCAGTTCTTC.

CDR3 amino acids: CASSEAATVRADTQYF. The DNA of the CDR3 is TGTGCCAGCAGTGAAGCCGCGACCGTTAGGGCAGATACGCAGTATTTT. The chain combines TRBV6-1 with TRBJ2-3; D gene uncertain. This CDR3 comprises 16 residues. Germline values: CDR1 MNHNS, CDR2 SASEGT. Trimming took off 0 bases at V and 4 bases at J, with 14 bases between the two ends.

This clone appeared a few times. The chain recombines TRBV7-6 with TRBJ1-1; 9 bases line up with TRBD1. This CDR3 comprises 15 residues. Germline V CDR1 and CDR2: SGHVS, FNYEAQ. V lost 5 bases and J lost 6; bases outside the gene matches: 10. In DNA, the CDR3 is TGTGCCAGCAGCCAAGGACAGGGGAGGTTGGCTGAAGCTTTCTTT. This sequence encodes CASSQGQGRLAEAFF.

This chain uses TRBV10-1 with TRBJ2-1, with TRBD1 matching 7 bases. The CDR3 runs to 16 residues. CDR1 is WNHNN and CDR2 is SYGVQD in the germline V gene (reference sequence). The trim removed 4 bases at V and 7 bases at J, leaving 13 bases unmatched. The CDR3 sequence is CASSGTTGNVLNEQFF. The CDR3 DNA follows: TGCGCCAGCAGTGGGACGACAGGGAACGTGTTAAATGAGCAGTTCTTC.

The rearrangement joins TRBV18 to TRBJ2-7, with 11 bases matching TRBD2. CDR1 KGHSH and CDR2 LQKENI come from the germline V gene. This CDR3 is 14 amino acids long. V lost 3 bases and J lost 4; bases outside the gene matches: 2. The CDR3 protein is CASSPGTSGYEQYF. Written as DNA, the CDR3 is TGTGCCAGCTCACCGGGGACTAGCGGTTACGAGCAGTACTTC.

The chain employs TRBV2 and TRBJ1-2; 8 positions agree with TRBD1. Losses at the gene ends were 7 bases for V and 7 bases for J; bases not matched to a gene: 11. In germline, CDR1 is SNHLY, CDR2 FYNNEI. This CDR3 spans 14 amino acids. The DNA of the CDR3 is TGTGCCAGCAAATACGACAGGGGCCAAGGTGGCTACACCTTC. The encoded protein is CASKYDRGQGGYTF.

V gene TRBV10-1 combines with J gene TRBJ2-2, with TRBD1 matching 7 bases. CDR3 length equals 15 residues. V dropped 6 bases and J dropped 5; count of bases not matched to a gene: 9. In germline, CDR1 is WNHNN, CDR2 SYGVQD (reference sequence). The CDR3 loop reads CASSADRLGTGELFF. For the CDR3, the DNA is TGCGCCAGCAGCGCGGACAGGTTAGGGACCGGGGAGCTGTTTTTT.

The CDR3 here is CASKGVGQETQYF. CDR3 nucleotides: TGCGCCAGCAAGGGGGTGGGTCAAGAGACCCAGTACTTC. This rearrangement joins TRBV5-1 to TRBJ2-5; maybe TRBD1 (6 bases). The germline V gene has CDR1 SGHRS and CDR2 YFSETQ. V was cut by 6 bases and J by 2 bases, with 11 bases left in between. This CDR3 contains 13 residues. The variable domain in full, with the rest retrieved from reference TRBV5-1 and TRBJ2-5, is KAGVTQTPRYLIKTRGQQVTLSCSPISGHRSVSWYQQTPGQGLQFLFEYFSETQRNKGNFPGRFSGRQFSNSRSEMNVSTLELGDSALYLCASKGVGQETQYFGPGTRLLVL.

The chain is built from TRBV6-5 and TRBJ1-2, with TRBD1 as a possible D gene (5 bases). The CDR3 loop spans 14 amino acids. With 5 bases removed from V and 6 bases from J, the gap between germline ends came to 16 bases. CDR1 MNHEY and CDR2 SVGAGI come from the germline V gene. Here the CDR3 DNA reads TGTGCCAGCAGTAACAGTTGGGGGAACGATGGCTACACCTTC. Protein product: CASSNSWGNDGYTF.